These 11 T cell receptor beta chains share one sample of origin, sequenced in a study of T cell responses to AZD1222 COVID-19 vaccine. Libraries were prepared by immunoSEQ multiplex PCR; TCRdb keeps only in-frame clonotypes and omits some of them. The sample lists 90,000 to 100,000 clones; more than 75% were seen once. The sample here was peripheral blood, taken on day 0 of AZD1222 vaccination. The receptors come from an adult in good health.

This chain joins TRBV19 and TRBJ1-1, with a possible D match to TRBD1 (6 bases). V dropped 8 bases and J dropped 1 base, with 20 bases sitting between them. CDR3 size: 16 residues. Germline loops: CDR1 LNHDA, CDR2 SQIVND (reference sequence). The CDR3 loop is CASRPLRVGGNTEAFF. The CDR3 bases are TGTGCCAGTCGACCCTTGAGGGTAGGGGGGAACACTGAAGCTTTCTTT. The variable domain in full, with the rest retrieved from reference TRBV19 and TRBJ1-1, is DGGITQSPKYLFRKEGQNVTLSCEQNLNHDAMYWYRQDPGQGLRLIYYSQIVNDFQKGDIAEGYSVSREKKESFPLTVTSAQKNPTAFYLCASRPLRVGGNTEAFFGQGTRLTVV.

This clone was detected once. The chain recombines TRBV12-3 or TRBV12-4 with TRBJ1-5; D is ambiguous. The CDR3 sequence is 13 residues long. The V end lost 6 bases, the J end lost 6 bases, and 12 bases lay between the germline ends. CDR3 bases: TGTGCCAGCAGCCTCCAGGTGGCTCAGCCCCAGCATTTT. Protein: CASSLQVAQPQHF.

CDR3 nucleotides: TGTGCCAGAAGGGGGACTTGGGATAACTATGGCTACACCTTC. Amino acid sequence: CARRGTWDNYGYTF. The rearrangement joins TRBV19 to TRBJ1-2; tentative D call: TRBD1 (6 bases). The length of the CDR3 is 14 residues. CDR1 and CDR2 from the germline V gene are LNHDA and SQIVND (reference sequence). Trimming removed 9 bases at V and 1 base at J, with 15 bases between.

The genes are TRBV7-2 and TRBJ2-3, with TRBD2 matching 8 bases. CDR3 length: 17 residues. Germline V CDR1 and CDR2: SGHTA, FQGNSA. Germline trimming cut 2 bases from V and 1 base from J; bases unmatched to any gene: 8. The CDR3 nucleotides are TGTGCCAGCAGCTTATTAACTAGCGGAGGTGGCACAGATACGCAGTATTTT. Its protein product is CASSLLTSGGGTDTQYF.

The V gene is TRBV10-3, the J gene TRBJ2-7; 8 bases are shared with TRBD2. The length of the CDR3 is 15 residues. J gave up 0 bases and V 6 bases, and 7 bases lay outside the gene matches. In germline, CDR1 is ENHRY, CDR2 SYGVKD. The CDR3 is CAISGAGDPSYEQYF. The CDR3 DNA is TGTGCCATCAGCGGAGCGGGAGACCCCTCCTACGAGCAGTACTTC.

This chain links TRBV7-3 with TRBJ2-7; D possibly corresponds to TRBD2 (6 bases). CDR1 and CDR2 from the germline V gene are SGHTA and FQGTGA. The ends were cut back, 4 bases at V and 7 bases at J, with 11 bases in the middle. The CDR3 runs to 12 residues. CDR3 amino acids: CASSSPGGEQYF. DNA for the CDR3: TGTGCCAGCAGCTCCCCTGGGGGGGAGCAGTACTTC.

The chain combines TRBV10-3 with TRBJ2-2; D gene ambiguous. Germline V gene data show CDR1 as ENHRY and CDR2 as SYGVKD. Trimming removed 3 bases from V and 1 base from J, with 15 bases in between. The CDR3 length is 17 residues. The chain's CDR3 is CAISDPSAARNTGELFF. CDR3 coding DNA: TGTGCCATCAGTGACCCGTCGGCAGCTAGGAACACCGGGGAGCTGTTTTTT.

The rearrangement links TRBV3-1 (or the pseudogene TRBV3-2) to TRBJ2-7; D possibly corresponds to TRBD1 (5 bases). Germline V gene data show CDR1 as LGHDT and CDR2 as YNNKEL (reference sequence). Trimming pared 0 bases from V and 13 bases from J, leaving 10 bases between. CDR3 length equals 11 residues. CDR3 amino acids: CASSQEQELYF. The CDR3, as DNA: TGTGCCAGCAGCCAAGAACAGGAGCTATACTTC.

This clone has a handful of counts. CDR3 coding DNA: TGTGCCAGCAGCTCACTCGGGACAGGGGCTAATTCACCCCTCCACTTT. Translation gives CASSSLGTGANSPLHF. The chain carries TRBV5-5 and TRBJ1-6, with TRBD1 matching over 10 bases. From germline, CDR1 is SGHKS and CDR2 YYEKEE (reference sequence). The CDR3 sequence is 16 residues long. V was pared by 3 bases and J by 6 bases, with 6 bases of the junction left unmatched.

The chain employs TRBV6-5 and TRBJ1-5, with 7 bases lining up with TRBD1. Germline V gene lookup returns CDR1 MNHEY and CDR2 SVGAGI. This CDR3 spans 14 amino acids. Unmatched junction bases numbered 8, after V lost 6 bases and J lost 6 bases. The CDR3 region has the DNA TGTGCCAGCAGACAAACAGGGGCTCTTCAGCCCCAGCATTTT. Its translation is CASRQTGALQPQHF.

The rearrangement uses TRBV27 and TRBJ1-1; TRBD1 matches at 7 bases. In germline, CDR1 is MNHEY, CDR2 SMNVEV (reference sequence). This CDR3 has 13 amino acids. Unmatched junction bases numbered 4, after V lost 2 bases and J lost 7 bases. DNA for the CDR3: TGTGCCAGCAGTTTACGAGGACAGGATGAAGCTTTCTTT. Its translation: CASSLRGQDEAFF.